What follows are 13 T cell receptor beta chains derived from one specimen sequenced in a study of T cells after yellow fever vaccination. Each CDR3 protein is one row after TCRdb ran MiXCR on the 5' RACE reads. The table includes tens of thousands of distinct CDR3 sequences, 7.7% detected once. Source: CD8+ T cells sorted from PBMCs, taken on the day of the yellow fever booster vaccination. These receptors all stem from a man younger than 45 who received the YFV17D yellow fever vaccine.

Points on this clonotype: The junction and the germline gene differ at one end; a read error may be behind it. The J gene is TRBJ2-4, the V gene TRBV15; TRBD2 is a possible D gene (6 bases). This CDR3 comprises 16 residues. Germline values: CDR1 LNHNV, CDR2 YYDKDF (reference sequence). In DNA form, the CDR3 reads TGTGTCACCAGCAGAGATAGGGCGGGACTCAAAAACATTCAGTACTTC. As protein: CVTSRDRAGLKNIQYF.

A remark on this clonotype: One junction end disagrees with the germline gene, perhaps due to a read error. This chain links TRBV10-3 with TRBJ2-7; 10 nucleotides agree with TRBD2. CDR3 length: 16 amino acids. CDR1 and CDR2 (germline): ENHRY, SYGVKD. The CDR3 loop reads CAVSESRTSGSYEQYF. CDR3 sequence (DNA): TGTGCCGTCAGTGAGTCAAGGACTAGCGGCTCCTACGAGCAGTACTTC.

CDR3 protein: CASSLLSGTYNEQFF. CDR3 sequence (DNA): TGCGCCAGCAGCTTGTTAAGCGGGACCTACAATGAGCAGTTCTTC. The gene calls are TRBV5-1 and TRBJ2-1, with TRBD2 matching 7 bases. Germline CDR1 SGHRS, CDR2 YFSETQ. With V trimmed by 1 base and J by 2 bases, 3 bases remained unmatched. This CDR3 has 15 residues.

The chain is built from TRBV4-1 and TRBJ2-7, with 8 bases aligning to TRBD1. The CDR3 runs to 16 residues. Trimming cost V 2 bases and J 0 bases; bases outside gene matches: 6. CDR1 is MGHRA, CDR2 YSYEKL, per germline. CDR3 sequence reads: CASSQSGTGDSYEQYF. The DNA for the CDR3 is TGCGCCAGCAGCCAATCCGGGACAGGCGACTCCTACGAGCAGTACTTC.

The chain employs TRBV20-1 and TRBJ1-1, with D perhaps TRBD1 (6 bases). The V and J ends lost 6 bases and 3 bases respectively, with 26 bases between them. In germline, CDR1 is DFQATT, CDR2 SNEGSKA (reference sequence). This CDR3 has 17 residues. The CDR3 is CSAPGPQVIEGDTEAFF. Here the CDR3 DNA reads TGCAGTGCCCCAGGTCCCCAGGTCATAGAGGGGGACACTGAAGCTTTCTTT.

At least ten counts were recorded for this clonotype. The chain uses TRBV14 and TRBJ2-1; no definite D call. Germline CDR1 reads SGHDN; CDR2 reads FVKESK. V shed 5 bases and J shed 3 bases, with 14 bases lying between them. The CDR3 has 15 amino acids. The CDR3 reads CASSLTVTFYNEQFF. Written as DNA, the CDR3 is TGTGCCAGCAGCTTAACAGTGACCTTCTACAATGAGCAGTTCTTC.

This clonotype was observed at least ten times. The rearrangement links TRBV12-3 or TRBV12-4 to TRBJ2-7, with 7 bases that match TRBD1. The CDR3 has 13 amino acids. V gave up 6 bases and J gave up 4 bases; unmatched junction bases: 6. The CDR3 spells CASSQGTDYEQYF. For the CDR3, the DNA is TGTGCCAGCAGCCAGGGGACAGATTACGAGCAGTACTTC.

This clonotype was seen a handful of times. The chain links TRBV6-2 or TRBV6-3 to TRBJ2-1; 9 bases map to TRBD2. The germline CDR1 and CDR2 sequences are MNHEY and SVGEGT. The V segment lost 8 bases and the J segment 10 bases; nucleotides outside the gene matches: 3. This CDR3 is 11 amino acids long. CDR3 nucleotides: TGTGCCAGCGGCCTAGCGGGAGAGCAGTTCTTC. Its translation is CASGLAGEQFF.

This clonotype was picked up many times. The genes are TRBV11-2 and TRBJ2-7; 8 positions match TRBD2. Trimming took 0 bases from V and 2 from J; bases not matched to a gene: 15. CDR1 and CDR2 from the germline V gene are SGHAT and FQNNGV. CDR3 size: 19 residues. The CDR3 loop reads CASSLEGGRVAGSPYEQYF. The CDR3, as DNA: TGTGCCAGCAGCTTAGAGGGGGGGCGAGTAGCGGGATCCCCCTACGAGCAGTACTTC.

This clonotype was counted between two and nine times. CDR3 residues: CASSQSLGETQYF. CDR3 in DNA: TGTGCCAGCAGCCAATCCCTAGGAGAGACCCAGTACTTC. V and J are TRBV7-2 and TRBJ2-5; D call uncertain. The CDR3 consists of 13 residues. CDR1 is SGHTA and CDR2 is FQGNSA in the germline V gene. V shed 5 bases and J shed 4 bases, with 11 bases lying between them.

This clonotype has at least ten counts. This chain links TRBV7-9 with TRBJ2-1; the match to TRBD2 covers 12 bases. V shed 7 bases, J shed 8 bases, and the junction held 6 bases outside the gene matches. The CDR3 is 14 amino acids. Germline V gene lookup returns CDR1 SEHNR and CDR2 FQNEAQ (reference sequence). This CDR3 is CASTGLAGIHEQFF. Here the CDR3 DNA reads TGTGCCAGCACTGGACTAGCGGGGATCCATGAGCAGTTCTTC. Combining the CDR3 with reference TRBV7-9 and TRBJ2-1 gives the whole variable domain DTGVSQNPRHKITKRGQNVTFRCDPISEHNRLYWYRQTLGQGPEFLTYFQNEAQLEKSRLLSDRFSAERPKGSFSTLEIQRTEQGDSAMYLCASTGLAGIHEQFFGPGTRLTVL.

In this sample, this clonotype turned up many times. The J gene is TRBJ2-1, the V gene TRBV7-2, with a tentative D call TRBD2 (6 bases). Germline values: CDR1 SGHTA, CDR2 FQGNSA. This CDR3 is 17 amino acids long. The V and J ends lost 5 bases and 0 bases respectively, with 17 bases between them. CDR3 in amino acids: CASSLDGSVSSYNEQFF. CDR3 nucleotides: TGTGCCAGCAGCCTGGACGGGAGCGTGTCCTCCTACAATGAGCAGTTCTTC.

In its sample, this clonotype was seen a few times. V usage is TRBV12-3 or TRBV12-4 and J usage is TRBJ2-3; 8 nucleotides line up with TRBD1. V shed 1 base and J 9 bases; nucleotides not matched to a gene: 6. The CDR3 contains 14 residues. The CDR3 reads CASSLVDRARTQYF. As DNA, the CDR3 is TGTGCCAGCAGTTTAGTGGACAGGGCCCGAACGCAGTATTTT.